What follows are 10 T cell receptor beta chains derived from one specimen sequenced in a study of blood T cells in healthy people across ages. The use of a sample-barcoded 5' primer and a J-beta primer mix characterized a second PCR of about 7 to 12 cycles. TCRdb independently ran MiXCR on the 5' RACE reads; one entry per CDR3 protein. The sample carries 1.5 million to 2 million distinct CDR3 sequences, just under 50% recorded once. The specimen was blood. These receptors all stem from a middle-aged woman in good health.

V usage is TRBV7-2 and J usage is TRBJ1-1; D is unresolved. The CDR3 length is 13 residues. The germline CDR1 and CDR2 sequences are SGHTA and FQGNSA. V lost 7 bases to trimming and J lost 1 base, with 10 bases between them. The CDR3 coding sequence is TGTGCCAGCATCGATCCACCGAACACTGAAGCTTTCTTT. The encoded protein is CASIDPPNTEAFF.

The chain has TRBV5-1 and TRBJ2-1; the D gene is possibly TRBD2 (6 bases). Trimming cost V 0 bases and J 0 bases, with 13 bases left between them. The CDR3 has 17 residues. Germline CDR1 is SGHRS and CDR2 is YFSETQ. The DNA for the CDR3 is TGCGCCAGCAGCTTGGGACTAGGCCAAGCCTCCTACAATGAGCAGTTCTTC. Encoded protein: CASSLGLGQASYNEQFF.

This clonotype was counted only a few times. The chain is built from TRBV11-2 and TRBJ2-5; possibly TRBD1 for D (5 bases). V was cut by 1 base and J by 1 base, with 13 bases left in between. CDR3 length equals 16 residues. Germline CDR1 is SGHAT and CDR2 is FQNNGV. The CDR3 spells CASSLVLGQSQETQYF. The CDR3 nucleotides are TGTGCCAGCAGCTTAGTCCTGGGGCAGAGCCAAGAGACCCAGTACTTC.

The chain carries TRBV7-2 and TRBJ1-4; TRBD1 matches 11 bases. Germline V gene data show CDR1 as SGHTA and CDR2 as FQGNSA. The trim removed 1 base at V and 5 bases at J, leaving 6 bases unmatched. The CDR3 is made up of 17 amino acids. The CDR3 protein is CASSLEDRGLFNEKLFF. CDR3 coding DNA: TGTGCCAGCAGCTTAGAGGACAGGGGGCTCTTCAATGAAAAACTGTTTTTT.

This clonotype turned up a few times. This chain links TRBV4-3 with TRBJ2-1; 7 nucleotides align to TRBD2. The CDR3 consists of 12 residues. Looked up from germline, CDR1 is LGHNA and CDR2 is YSLEER. After removal of 5 bases from V and 10 bases from J, the junction contained 5 bases not matched to a gene. The CDR3: CASSAAGREQFF. The CDR3, as DNA: TGCGCCAGCAGCGCAGCGGGGAGGGAGCAGTTCTTC.

The chain links TRBV12-3 or TRBV12-4 to TRBJ1-2; possible D gene TRBD1, 6 bases. The CDR3 runs 14 residues. V was pared by 3 bases and J by 4 bases, with 12 bases between. The CDR3 sequence is CASSFRTESYGYTF. As DNA, the CDR3 is TGTGCCAGCAGTTTCCGGACAGAAAGCTATGGCTACACCTTC.

The rearrangement uses TRBV2 and TRBJ2-7; TRBD1 might be the D (6 bases). This CDR3 has 14 amino acids. CDR1 is SNHLY and CDR2 is FYNNEI in the germline V gene. The V end was cut by 9 bases, the J end by 1 base, with 16 bases between. CDR3 nucleotide sequence: TGTGCCAGGGCTCGGACAGCCTCATCCTACGAGCAGTACTTC. Its protein is CARARTASSYEQYF.

This chain links TRBV6-6 with TRBJ2-5; D possibly corresponds to TRBD2 (6 bases). Germline V CDR1 and CDR2: MNHNY, SVGAGI (reference sequence). Trimming pared 5 bases from V and 5 bases from J, leaving 12 bases between. This CDR3 comprises 13 residues. CDR3 sequence reads: CASSGGAKETQYF. The CDR3 coding sequence is TGTGCCAGCAGTGGCGGGGCGAAGGAGACCCAGTACTTC.

This clonotype was seen a handful of times. This chain connects TRBV7-9 to TRBJ1-4; 9 bases align to TRBD1. This CDR3 region has 15 residues. The ends lost 6 bases at V and 4 bases at J; junction bases unmatched: 6. Germline V gives CDR1 SEHNR, CDR2 FQNEAQ (reference sequence). CDR3 region: CASSLLGQGNEKLFF. The CDR3 nucleotides read TGTGCCAGCAGTCTACTGGGACAGGGTAATGAAAAACTGTTTTTT.

V is TRBV7-9 and J is TRBJ2-1; 7 bases line up with TRBD2. V lost 6 bases, J lost 3 bases, and 8 bases stayed unmatched. Germline V CDR1 and CDR2: SEHNR, FQNEAQ (reference sequence). The CDR3 covers 15 residues. CDR3 sequence: CASRHPLAVYNEQFF. In DNA, the CDR3 is TGTGCCAGCAGGCATCCGCTAGCGGTCTACAATGAGCAGTTCTTC. The whole variable domain, remainder taken from reference TRBV7-9 and TRBJ2-1, is DTGVSQNPRHKITKRGQNVTFRCDPISEHNRLYWYRQTLGQGPEFLTYFQNEAQLEKSRLLSDRFSAERPKGSFSTLEIQRTEQGDSAMYLCASRHPLAVYNEQFFGPGTRLTVL.